Below are 27 T cell receptor beta chains sequenced from a single sample in a study of vaccination and CD4 T cells after COVID-19. The treatment denotes: roughly ten-day PBMC culture with coronavirus spike peptide pools or control peptides (ViraFEST assay). Samples of CD4+ T cells were obtained from the unexposed donor before the COVID-19 pandemic (2011-2018). No antigen is known for these receptors. Cultured CD4+ T cells had their DNA profiled by the Oncomine TCR Beta short-read assay. TCRdb independently ran MiXCR on the PCR reads; one entry per CDR3 protein. There are about 6,600 distinct CDR3 sequences in the sample; 51% occur only once, and 40% to 50% lies in the top ten. What was sequenced was CD4+ T cells from blood, cultured in vitro. The receptors here all came from a human donor in good health.

The chain has TRBV28 and TRBJ1-2, with 7 bases matching TRBD1. Germline CDR1 is MDHEN and CDR2 is SYDVKM. This CDR3 is 16 amino acids long. V shed 4 bases and J 4 bases; nucleotides not matched to a gene: 12. CDR3 bases: TGTGCCAGCAGTTCGCTAAATCGACAGGGCTTCTATGGCTACACCTTC. It specifies CASSSLNRQGFYGYTF.

The rearrangement links TRBV28 to TRBJ2-7; a weak D match, TRBD1 (6 bases). Looked up from germline, CDR1 is MDHEN and CDR2 is SYDVKM. Trimming removed 7 bases at V and 4 bases at J, with 11 bases between. There are 12 residues in the CDR3. In DNA form, the CDR3 reads TGTGCCAGCACCCAGGGGCGATACGAGCAGTACTTC. Residues: CASTQGRYEQYF.

This clonotype was seen a handful of times. This chain joins TRBV5-1 and TRBJ2-7; maybe TRBD2 (5 bases). CDR1 is SGHRS, CDR2 YFSETQ, per germline. The V gene lost 1 base and the J gene lost 0 bases, with 8 bases spanning the gap. The CDR3 runs to 14 residues. The CDR3 region has the DNA TGCGCCAGCAGCTTGACCGGGATCTCCTACGAGCAGTACTTC. Translated: CASSLTGISYEQYF.

V gene TRBV20-1 combines with J gene TRBJ2-3, with 11 bases lining up with TRBD2. The CDR3 loop spans 16 amino acids. Per germline, CDR1 DFQATT and CDR2 SNEGSKA (reference sequence). The V gene end was trimmed by 3 bases and the J gene end by 3 bases; junction bases not matched to a gene: 8. The CDR3 here is CSASALAGGVTDTQYF. Here the CDR3 DNA reads TGCAGTGCTAGCGCTCTAGCGGGGGGCGTAACAGATACGCAGTATTTT.

The chain employs TRBV30 and TRBJ2-5, with D unclear. The CDR3 consists of 13 residues. V gave up 2 bases and J gave up 1 base, with 8 bases separating them. CDR1 and CDR2 (germline): GTSNPN, SVGIG (reference sequence). CDR3 protein: CAWSTSLQETQYF. CDR3 coding DNA: TGTGCCTGGAGTACGAGCCTCCAAGAGACCCAGTACTTC.

The V and J genes are TRBV20-1 and TRBJ2-7; a weak D match, TRBD1 (6 bases). CDR1 is DFQATT, CDR2 SNEGSKA, per germline (reference sequence). V was cut by 6 bases and J by 4 bases, with 16 bases left in between. The CDR3 runs 13 residues. CDR3 amino acids: CSADRDTSYEQYF. The CDR3 region has the DNA TGCAGTGCGGACCGGGACACTTCATACGAGCAGTACTTC.

This chain joins TRBV10-3 and TRBJ2-1; D is perhaps TRBD2 (6 bases). V lost 11 bases to trimming and J lost 2 bases, with 10 bases between them. The CDR3 has 12 residues. Per the germline V gene, CDR1 is ENHRY and CDR2 is SYGVKD. The CDR3 nucleotides are TGTGCCGTAGCGGAACCCTACAATGAGCAGTTCTTC. Amino acids: CAVAEPYNEQFF.

The rearrangement uses TRBV6-1 and TRBJ2-7; 10 nucleotides align to TRBD2. The CDR3 is 15 amino acids. The V gene's germline CDR1 is MNHNS and CDR2 SASEGT. V shed 4 bases, J shed 2 bases, and the junction held 5 bases outside the gene matches. As DNA, the CDR3 is TGTGCCAGCAGTGCGCTAGCGGGAGTAGCCTACGAGCAGTACTTC. Amino acids: CASSALAGVAYEQYF.

This clonotype was seen a handful of times. The chain joins TRBV29-1 to TRBJ1-1; tentatively, D is TRBD1 (5 bases). Germline lookup yields CDR1 SQVTM and CDR2 ANQGSEA. Trimming took off 6 bases at V and 4 bases at J, with 18 bases between the two ends. The CDR3 sequence is 14 residues long. The CDR3 nucleotides read TGCAGCGTGGACGTTGTGGGGGGGTTCACTGAAGCTTTCTTT. Its protein is CSVDVVGGFTEAFF.

The chain has TRBV7-2 and TRBJ1-3; D unclear. Per germline, CDR1 SGHTA and CDR2 FQGNSA. V lost 1 base to trimming and J lost 4 bases, with 11 bases between them. The CDR3 runs 15 residues. The CDR3 spells CASSLVGQEGNTIYF. In nucleotides, the CDR3 is TGTGCCAGCAGCTTAGTGGGCCAGGAGGGAAACACCATATATTTT.

The chain is built from TRBV20-1 and TRBJ1-5; a weak D match, TRBD1 (5 bases). CDR3 length: 13 residues. Trimming left V 6 bases short and J 13 bases short, with 22 bases between. Germline CDR1 DFQATT, CDR2 SNEGSKA (reference sequence). The CDR3 sequence: CSATGRLYGAQHF. DNA for the CDR3: TGCAGTGCCACCGGTAGGCTGTATGGGGCTCAGCATTTT.

This clonotype appeared a few times. The chain joins TRBV6-4 to TRBJ1-2; 8 bases fit TRBD1. Germline CDR1 reads MRHNA; CDR2 reads SNTAGT. The CDR3 covers 16 residues. J lost 4 bases, V lost 4 bases, and 11 bases had no gene match. CDR3 sequence: CASSVTGGLSTYGYTF. CDR3 sequence (DNA): TGTGCCAGCAGTGTCACAGGGGGGCTGTCTACCTATGGCTACACCTTC.

For this clonotype: Relative to the germline gene, one junction end is altered; a read error may explain this. The chain has TRBV5-6 and TRBJ1-5; D might be TRBD1 (6 bases). CDR3 size: 16 residues. Per germline, CDR1 SGHDT and CDR2 YYEEEE. As DNA, the CDR3 is TGCGCCAGCAGCTTGAGGGGGGGGATTAGCAATCAGCCCCAGCATTTT. Translated: CASSLRGGISNQPQHF.

This clonotype was found a few times. The chain couples TRBV20-1 to TRBJ1-5, with 10 bases matching TRBD1. Germline V gene data show CDR1 as DFQATT and CDR2 as SNEGSKA (reference sequence). V shed 0 bases, J shed 0 bases, and the junction held 5 bases outside the gene matches. The CDR3 runs to 17 residues. CDR3 amino acids: CSAREGQGWYSNQPQHF. CDR3 nucleotides: TGCAGTGCTAGAGAGGGACAGGGGTGGTATAGCAATCAGCCCCAGCATTTT.

This clonotype has a handful of counts. The chain recombines TRBV7-2 with TRBJ1-6; D is ambiguous. Trimming removed 5 bases from V and 5 bases from J, with 10 bases in between. Germline V lookup: CDR1 SGHTA, CDR2 FQGNSA. The CDR3 consists of 14 residues. CDR3 protein: CASSPSADNSPLHF. The CDR3, as DNA: TGTGCCAGCAGCCCATCGGCAGATAATTCACCCCTCCACTTT.

Details on this clonotype: A much larger clonotype is one base distant, so this may be a read error. The chain couples TRBV20-1 to TRBJ1-1; D may be TRBD1 (6 bases). This CDR3 has 13 residues. The germline CDR1 and CDR2 sequences are DFQATT and SNEGSKA (reference sequence). The chain's CDR3 is CGARNPDRGAAFF. CDR3 bases: TGCGGTGCTAGAAATCCGGACAGAGGGGCAGCTTTCTTT.

This clonotype was counted between two and nine times. V usage is TRBV27 and J usage is TRBJ1-2; no clear D. The CDR3 sequence is 15 residues long. V lost 5 bases to trimming and J lost 5 bases, with 18 bases between them. The germline V gene has CDR1 MNHEY and CDR2 SMNVEV (reference sequence). CDR3 in DNA: TGTGCCAGCAGTCCCTGGGGAGGGAAGGAGTATGGCTACACCTTC. Translation: CASSPWGGKEYGYTF.

The gene calls are TRBV2 and TRBJ2-7; D is possibly TRBD2 (6 bases). V shed 7 bases and J shed 1 base, with 11 bases lying between them. The CDR3 sequence is 13 residues long. Germline V CDR1 and CDR2: SNHLY, FYNNEI. CDR3 in DNA: TGTGCCAGCACGGGTAGCGGTTCCTACGAGCAGTACTTC. It translates to CASTGSGSYEQYF.

J is TRBJ2-5 and V is TRBV7-9; TRBD1 matches 11 bases. The CDR3 consists of 16 residues. CDR1 and CDR2 (germline): SEHNR, FQNEAQ (reference sequence). Trimming cost V 3 bases and J 1 base; bases outside gene matches: 4. The CDR3 region has the DNA TGTGCCAGCAGCTTTGGGGACAGGGGGATCCAAGAGACCCAGTACTTC. Its protein product is CASSFGDRGIQETQYF.

This clonotype is a singleton in its sample. The genes are TRBV28 and TRBJ1-5; D gene unclear. CDR1 is MDHEN and CDR2 is SYDVKM in the germline V gene. Trimming pared 5 bases from V and 2 bases from J, leaving 16 bases between. This CDR3 contains 16 residues. CDR3 sequence reads: CASSGMSGRGNQPQHF. The CDR3 DNA reads as TGTGCCAGCAGTGGCATGTCAGGTAGGGGCAATCAGCCCCAGCATTTT.

The V call is TRBV3-1, the J call TRBJ2-2; D is ambiguous. The CDR3 has 11 residues. CDR1 and CDR2 from the germline V gene are LGHDT and YNNKEL (reference sequence). The V and J ends lost 7 bases and 6 bases respectively, with 6 bases between them. CDR3: CASKSAGELFF. DNA for the CDR3: TGTGCCAGCAAGTCGGCCGGGGAGCTGTTTTTT.

The chain links TRBV27 to TRBJ2-7, with D perhaps TRBD1 (5 bases). With 3 bases removed from V and 4 bases from J, the gap between germline ends came to 13 bases. Germline values: CDR1 MNHEY, CDR2 SMNVEV (reference sequence). The CDR3 has 14 residues. The CDR3 protein is CASSLKGRTYEQYF. As DNA, the CDR3 is TGTGCCAGCAGTTTGAAGGGGCGGACATACGAGCAGTACTTC.

The chain carries TRBV20-1 and TRBJ1-1, with TRBD1 as a possible D gene (6 bases). Germline CDR1 DFQATT, CDR2 SNEGSKA (reference sequence). The CDR3 length is 14 residues. Trimming removed 1 base from V and 5 bases from J, with 14 bases in between. The CDR3: CSARGGGERTEAFF. The CDR3 bases are TGCAGTGCTAGAGGCGGGGGCGAAAGGACTGAAGCTTTCTTT.

This CDR3 is CASRGPGLGTDTQYF. CDR3 DNA sequence: TGTGCCAGCAGGGGCCCGGGACTAGGGACAGATACGCAGTATTTT. The chain employs TRBV27 and TRBJ2-3; 8 bases agree with TRBD2. Unmatched junction bases numbered 8, after V lost 6 bases and J lost 3 bases. The CDR3 runs 15 residues. Germline V gene data show CDR1 as MNHEY and CDR2 as SMNVEV (reference sequence).

This clonotype was seen more than once but under ten times. The V and J genes are TRBV6-1 and TRBJ1-1; D unclear. The CDR3 has 13 residues. The V gene lost 8 bases and the J gene lost 6 bases, with 16 bases spanning the gap. Looked up from germline, CDR1 is MNHNS and CDR2 is SASEGT. In nucleotides, the CDR3 is TGTGCCAGCGGTGCCCTGAGTGGGTCTGAAGCTTTCTTT. This gives the protein CASGALSGSEAFF.

V and J are TRBV11-2 and TRBJ2-7; D gene ambiguous. The CDR3 consists of 14 residues. The V gene lost 1 base and the J gene lost 0 bases, with 7 bases spanning the gap. Germline CDR1 reads SGHAT; CDR2 reads FQNNGV. The CDR3 loop reads CASSLVQTSYEQYF. The CDR3 nucleotides are TGTGCCAGCAGCTTAGTACAGACCTCCTACGAGCAGTACTTC.

The V and J genes are TRBV20-1 and TRBJ1-2, with 8 bases identical to TRBD1. The CDR3 contains 14 residues. V lost 4 bases and J lost 5; bases outside the gene matches: 9. The V gene's germline CDR1 is DFQATT and CDR2 SNEGSKA (reference sequence). In DNA form, the CDR3 reads TGCAGTGCTATCGACAGGGGTCTGGGGTATGGCTACACCTTC. Its translation is CSAIDRGLGYGYTF.